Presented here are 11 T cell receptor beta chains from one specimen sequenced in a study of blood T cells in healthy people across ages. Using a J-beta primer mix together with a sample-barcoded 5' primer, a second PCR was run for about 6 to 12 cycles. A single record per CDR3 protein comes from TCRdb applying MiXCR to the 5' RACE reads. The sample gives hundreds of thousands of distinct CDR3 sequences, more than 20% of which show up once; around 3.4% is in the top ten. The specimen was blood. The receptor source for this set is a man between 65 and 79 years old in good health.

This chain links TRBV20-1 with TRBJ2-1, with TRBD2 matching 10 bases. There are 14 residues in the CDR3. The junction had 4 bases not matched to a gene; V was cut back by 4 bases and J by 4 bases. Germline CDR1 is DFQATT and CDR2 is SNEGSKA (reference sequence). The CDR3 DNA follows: TGCAGTGCTACGGGACTAGCGAAATACAATGAGCAGTTCTTC. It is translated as CSATGLAKYNEQFF.

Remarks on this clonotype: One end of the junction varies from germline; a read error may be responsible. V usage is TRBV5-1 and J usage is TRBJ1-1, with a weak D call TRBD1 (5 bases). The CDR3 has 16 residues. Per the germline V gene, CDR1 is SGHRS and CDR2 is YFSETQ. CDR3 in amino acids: CASSLVGGGMDTEAFF. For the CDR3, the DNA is TGCGCCAGCAGCTTGGTGGGGGGGGGTATGGACACTGAAGCCTTCTTT.

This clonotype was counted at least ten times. CDR3: CATSGGQGRLETQYF. The CDR3 coding sequence is TGTGCCACCAGCGGTGGACAGGGGCGATTGGAGACCCAGTACTTC. The chain is built from TRBV15 and TRBJ2-5, with 9 nucleotides matching TRBD1. From germline, CDR1 is LNHNV and CDR2 YYDKDF (reference sequence). This CDR3 contains 15 residues. The trim removed 5 bases at V and 5 bases at J, leaving 9 bases unmatched.

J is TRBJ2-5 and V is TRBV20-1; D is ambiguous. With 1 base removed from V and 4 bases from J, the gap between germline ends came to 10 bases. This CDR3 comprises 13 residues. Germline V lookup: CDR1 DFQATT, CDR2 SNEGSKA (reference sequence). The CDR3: CSARGSSRETQYF. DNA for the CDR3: TGCAGTGCTAGAGGGTCTAGTAGAGAGACCCAGTACTTC.

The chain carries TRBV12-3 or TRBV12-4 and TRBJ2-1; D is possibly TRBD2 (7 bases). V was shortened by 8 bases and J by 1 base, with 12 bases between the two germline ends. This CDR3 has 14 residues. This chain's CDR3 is CASARGGSYNEQFF. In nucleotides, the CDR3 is TGTGCCAGCGCCAGGGGAGGGTCCTACAATGAGCAGTTCTTC.

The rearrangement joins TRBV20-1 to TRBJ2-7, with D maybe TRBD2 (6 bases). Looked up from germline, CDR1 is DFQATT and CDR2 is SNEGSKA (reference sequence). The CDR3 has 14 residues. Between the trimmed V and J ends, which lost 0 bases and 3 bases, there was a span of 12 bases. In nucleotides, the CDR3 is TGCAGTGCTAGAGACACGGGGGAACACTACGAGCAGTACTTC. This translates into CSARDTGEHYEQYF.

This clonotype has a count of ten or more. The CDR3 loop reads CSVPVADTQYF. CDR3 in DNA: TGCAGCGTCCCGGTGGCAGATACGCAGTATTTT. V usage is TRBV29-1 and J usage is TRBJ2-3; D call uncertain. This CDR3 has 11 amino acids. From germline, CDR1 is SQVTM and CDR2 ANQGSEA. V lost 6 bases to trimming and J lost 4 bases, with 8 bases between them.

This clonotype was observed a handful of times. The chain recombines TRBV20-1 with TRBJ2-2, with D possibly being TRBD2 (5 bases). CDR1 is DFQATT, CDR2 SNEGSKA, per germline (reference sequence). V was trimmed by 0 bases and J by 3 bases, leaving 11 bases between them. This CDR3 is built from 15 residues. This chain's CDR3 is CSARDVGRDTGELFF. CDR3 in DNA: TGCAGTGCTAGAGATGTTGGGCGGGACACCGGGGAGCTGTTTTTT.

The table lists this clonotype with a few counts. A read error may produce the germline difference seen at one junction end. The CDR3 here is CASRPTGEGYGQSQHF. The DNA for the CDR3 is TGTGCCAGCAGGCCGACAGGGGAAGGGTACGGTCAGTCCCAGCATTTT. V usage is TRBV12-3 or TRBV12-4 and J usage is TRBJ1-5; 8 bases fit TRBD1. The CDR3 extends over 16 amino acids.

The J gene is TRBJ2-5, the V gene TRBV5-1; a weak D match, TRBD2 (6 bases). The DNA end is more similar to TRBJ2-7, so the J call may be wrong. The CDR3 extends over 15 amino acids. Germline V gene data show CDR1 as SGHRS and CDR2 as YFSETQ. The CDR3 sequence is CASSLEEGLGGEQYF. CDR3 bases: TGCGCCAGCAGCTTGGAGGAAGGCCTGGGGGGCGAGCAGTACTTC.

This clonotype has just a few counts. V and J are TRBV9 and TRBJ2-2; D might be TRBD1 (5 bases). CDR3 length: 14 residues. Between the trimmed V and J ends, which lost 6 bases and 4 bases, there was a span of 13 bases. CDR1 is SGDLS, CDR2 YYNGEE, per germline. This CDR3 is CASNPRGGTGELFF. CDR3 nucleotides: TGTGCCAGCAACCCTAGGGGCGGCACCGGGGAGCTGTTTTTT.